This TCR beta chain is from a study of blood T cell repertoires in COVID-19. Looking at the study overall: Samples came from the United States, Italy and Spain, spanning acute and convalescent COVID-19.

All enrollees were about 18 to 95 years old and from about 24 US areas. Participant reports of clinical history set cohort assignment. Method: immunoSEQ multiplex PCR; TCRdb's copy keeps in-frame clones and lacks some. The top ten clones hold just under 3% of a sample with about 140,000 clones, over 60% of them seen once. The junction had 5 bases not matched to a gene; V was cut back by 4 bases and J by 5 bases. The CDR3 is 15 residues long. The germline V gene has CDR1 SGDLS and CDR2 YYNGEE. This chain joins TRBV9 and TRBJ2-1; 11 nucleotides match TRBD2. The sequenced material came from PBMCs or T cells enriched from blood (not recorded which). The source of this sequence is a woman in her forties or fifties who had recovered from COVID-19. The CDR3 nucleotides are TGTGCCAGCAGCATTAGCGGGGGGGGGCACAATGAGCAGTTCTTC. Protein sequence: CASSISGGGHNEQFF.